This record looks at one TCR beta chain sequence and its context. No antigen is known for it. The sample contains more than one DNA sequence encoding this CDR3. The data originate from a study of cytomegalovirus exposure and HLA in healthy donors. The CDR3 extends over 14 amino acids. Germline V gene lookup returns CDR1 SGHRS and CDR2 YFSETQ. Trimming took off 4 bases at V and 1 base at J, with 12 bases between the two ends. Study findings and constraints: Other equally common chains were less clonally expanded than HLA-associated TCR beta chains, a later analysis showed. The listing of 150 to 200 TCR beta chains classed them as cytomegalovirus-associated. There were several of the most significant clusters that appeared linked to common viral pathogens in a later analysis. TCR association rates varied by HLA locus in a later analysis, with DRB1 highest and HLA-C lowest.

A multiplex PCR was run with 60 Vbeta primers and 13 Jbeta primers. Assay: immunoSEQ multiplex PCR; the TCRdb copy retains only in-frame clones and omits some. Among 150,000 to 160,000 clones, under 80% were seen once, and the ten largest hold around 2.3%. The chain is built from TRBV5-1 and TRBJ2-7, with TRBD2 as a possible D gene (5 bases). Sequencing was carried out using PBMCs. The source of this sequence is a man younger than 40 in good health and CMV-seronegative. In DNA, the CDR3 is TGCGCCAGCAGCCTTAGTCGCGGGTCCTACGAGCAGTACTTC. It translates to CASSLSRGSYEQYF.